These 5 T cell receptor beta chains were all obtained from the same sample, sequenced in a study of CD8+CD57+ T cells in acquired aplastic anemia (dated by TCRdb to 2016 to 2018). TCRdb shows the sequencer as Illumina HiSeq 2000. Genomic DNA served as template for TCR beta VDJ combination and CDR3 sequence profiling. The public reads were run again by TCRdb, first through fastp at Q25 and then through MiXCR, and only productive beta chains were kept. Rows matching on CDR3 protein sequence are summarized as one entry with the most common DNA and genes. The sample table records approximately 200,000 distinct CDR3 sequences; over 60% of these occur just once. About 31% of the sample is taken by the ten largest. The sequencing input was sorted CD4+, CD8+, or CD8+CD57+ T cells (not recorded which) from PBMCs. The receptors shown here come from a human donor in good health.

There are many counts of this clonotype. The CDR3 spells CASSLGTPGELFF. The CDR3 coding sequence is TGTGCCAGCAGTCTCGGGACACCCGGGGAGCTGTTTTTT. The chain uses TRBV7-6 and TRBJ2-2; weak D call: TRBD1 (6 bases). This CDR3 has 13 amino acids. The ends were cut back, 6 bases at V and 6 bases at J, with 11 bases in the middle. Germline V lookup: CDR1 SGHVS, CDR2 FNYEAQ.

This clonotype was observed many times. The chain recombines TRBV12-5 with TRBJ1-1; D call uncertain. Germline V lookup: CDR1 LGHNT, CDR2 FRNRAP. V was clipped by 1 base and J by 1 base, with 1 base between them. This CDR3 has 12 amino acids. CDR3 residues: CASGLGNTEAFF. As DNA, the CDR3 is TGTGCTAGTGGTTTGGGGAACACTGAAGCTTTCTTT.

The chain carries TRBV29-1 and TRBJ1-4; unclear D gene. V gave up 4 bases and J gave up 1 base, with 7 bases separating them. The CDR3 totals 13 residues. Germline V gene data show CDR1 as SQVTM and CDR2 as ANQGSEA. In DNA, the CDR3 is TGCAGCGTTGGTGACCTAACTAATGAAAAACTGTTTTTT. Encoded protein: CSVGDLTNEKLFF.

The chain recombines TRBV6-5 with TRBJ2-1; D might be TRBD1 or TRBD2, each matching 5 bases. V was pared by 10 bases and J by 6 bases, with 16 bases between. Germline CDR1 MNHEY, CDR2 SVGAGI. This CDR3 has 13 amino acids. The chain's CDR3 is CATTGTQGNEQFF. The DNA for the CDR3 is TGTGCCACGACCGGGACCCAGGGCAATGAGCAGTTCTTC.

The rearrangement joins TRBV7-8 to TRBJ2-6; 8 bases align to TRBD1. J gave up 4 bases and V 1 base, and 9 bases lay outside the gene matches. The CDR3 covers 18 residues. Germline lookup yields CDR1 SGHVS and CDR2 FQNEAQ. The CDR3 is CASSLGYRGLLGANVLTF. CDR3 in DNA: TGTGCCAGCAGCTTAGGATACAGGGGGTTGCTCGGGGCCAACGTCCTGACTTTC.